This T cell receptor (beta chain) derives from a study of vaccination effects on CD4 cells after COVID-19 (dated 2022 in TCRdb). Study-level background: Each participant received two doses of an mRNA SARS-CoV-2 vaccine, either BNT162b2 or mRNA-1273. The study compared SARS-CoV-2 spike-specific CD4+ TCR repertoires before and after mRNA vaccination in COVID-19 convalescent patients and infection-naive vaccine recipients. The full study included some 10 COVID-19 convalescent patients and several SARS-CoV-2-naive healthy vaccine recipients. In the study, cultures from other donors were sequenced using the Oncomine TCR Beta short-read assay on an Illumina iSeq 100.

The full study reports these points: In healthy vaccine recipients, vaccine-induced clones were almost all SARS-CoV-2 mono-reactive, with only 1 of 255 being cross-reactive with common cold coronaviruses. At late post-vaccination timepoints, both infection-induced and vaccine-induced clones showed marked clonal contraction, consistent with waning T cell responses. The study was limited by a small number of convalescent patients and lacked early post-infection timepoints.

Library generation was performed with the immunoSEQ multiplex PCR assay. TCR beta CDR3 sequencing was performed on DNA from the cultured, isolated CD4+ T cells. The study's own analysis went as follows. Non-productive TCR sequences were removed and reads were trimmed to the CDR3 region, keeping CDR3s of at least 7 amino acids. The MANAFEST web app was used to identify antigen-specific clonotypes by comparing expansion in peptide wells with expansion in reference cultures. Positive clones required FDR<0.05 expansion versus reference and all other wells, odds ratio above 5, and frequency above 0.1% in two replicate wells. A clonotype was called cross-reactive if it was significantly expanded both in SARS-CoV-2 spike wells and in at least one common cold coronavirus spike condition. Levenshtein distance calculated with the stringdist R package was used to assess CDR3 similarity, and unrooted trees were constructed with ape in R 3.6.1. TCRdb carries this immuneACCESS record with in-frame sequences only. Its versions omit some clonotypes, under half of them owing to an unresolved V gene in the studies checked, with the rest unexplained. V, J and clone size were drawn from that table, and D and trimming were deduced from the DNA. Present in this sample are tens of thousands of clones, approximately 70% of which were seen just once. The ten largest clones capture more than 20% of the sample.

To identify antigen-specific CD4+ T cell clonotypes by their expansion, the ViraFEST assay first stimulated PBMC with viral peptide pools and then applied TCR sequencing. After about 10 days of culture, CD4+ T cells were isolated with the EasySep CD4+ T cell isolation kit. Negative nucleocapsid antibody results before and after vaccination confirmed that the healthy vaccine recipients had no prior SARS-CoV-2 infection. Approximately 2 million PBMC per well were cultured in IMDM with about 5.1% human AB serum, 9 to 10 IU/ml IL-2 and gentamicin, plus 10 ug/ml peptides. On days 3 and 7, half of the culture medium was replaced with fresh IL-2-containing medium. Unless noted otherwise, every peptide stimulation condition was grown in triplicate wells. Using Ficoll-Paque Plus gradient centrifugation, PBMC were separated from whole blood and then either used fresh or cryopreserved at -140C. Overlapping peptide pools spanned the spike proteins of SARS-CoV-2 and the common cold coronaviruses HCoV-NL63, HCoV-OC43 and HCoV-229E. Genomic DNA was extracted from cultured CD4+ T cells with the QIAamp micro DNA kit.

Turning to this clone: The target of this receptor is not known. Base qualities are missing; no much larger clone stands one base away.

Spanning cysteine to phenylalanine, the CDR3 consists of 13 amino acids. The only DNA kept is the CDR3, 39 bases in frame from the first base. The germline V gene (reference sequence) supplies CDR1 GTSNPN and CDR2 SVGIG. The V end gives up 3 bases and the J end 7 bases, leaving 3 bases in the junction not matched to a gene. The V gene is TRBV30 and the J gene is TRBJ2-2, and TRBD2 aligns with 9 junction nucleotides. This sample comprised CD4+ T cells from PBMCs cultured with SARS-CoV-2 spike peptides, obtained before COVID-19 vaccination. Read against the paper, the sample's cell subset or site label means: SARS-CoV-2 spike overlapping peptide pool stimulation. The receptor's source is a human donor who received a COVID-19 vaccine. The CDR3 has the sequence CAWRAGGYGELFF. Here is the DNA: TGTGCCTGGAGAGCGGGGGGATACGGGGAGCTGTTTTTT.